These 16 T cell receptor beta chains were sequenced from one sample in a study of shared clonotypes between healthy human individuals. Repertoires were generated with immunoSEQ multiplex PCR, while TCRdb's copy carries only in-frame clones and drops some. The table includes a few hundred thousand clones, more than 95% detected once. Sequenced sample: naive CD4+ T cells sorted from blood. Subset denoted: CD45RA+ positively selected. The receptors shown here come from a woman between 25 and 40 years old in good health.

The chain joins TRBV2 to TRBJ2-7; weak D call: TRBD2 (6 bases). Trimming removed 6 bases at V and 2 bases at J, with 11 bases between. The CDR3 contains 13 residues. Germline assignment: CDR1 SNHLY and CDR2 FYNNEI. The CDR3 DNA reads as TGTGCCAGCAGCTTAGCGGATACCTACGAGCAGTACTTC. Residues: CASSLADTYEQYF. The full variable domain, its missing parts supplied by reference TRBV2 and TRBJ2-7, is EPEVTQTPSHQVTQMGQEVILRCVPISNHLYFYWYRQILGQKVEFLVSFYNNEISEKSEIFDDQFSVERPDGSNFTLKIRSTKLEDSAMYFCASSLADTYEQYFGPGTRLTVT.

J is TRBJ2-7 and V is TRBV6-6; 11 positions agree with TRBD2. V was pared by 6 bases and J by 0 bases, with 4 bases of the junction left unmatched. CDR3 length equals 15 residues. Germline assignment: CDR1 MNHNY and CDR2 SVGAGI (reference sequence). CDR3 sequence: CASSFSGRDSYEQYF. The CDR3 DNA is TGTGCCAGCAGCTTTAGCGGGAGGGACTCCTACGAGCAGTACTTC.

V usage is TRBV30 and J usage is TRBJ1-5; TRBD1 agrees at 9 bases. CDR3 length equals 15 residues. Germline V gene sequence: CDR1 GTSNPN, CDR2 SVGIG (reference sequence). V trimming: 0 bases; J trimming: 9 bases; junction bases outside the gene matches: 9. CDR3 in amino acids: CAWSVGLGQGVPQHF. The CDR3, as DNA: TGTGCCTGGAGTGTAGGCCTGGGACAGGGTGTGCCCCAGCATTTT.

This sequence joins TRBV7-3 and TRBJ1-3, with D perhaps TRBD1 (6 bases). CDR3 length equals 15 residues. Germline V lookup: CDR1 SGHTA, CDR2 FQGTGA. V was trimmed by 6 bases and J by 0 bases, leaving 12 bases between them. CDR3 loop: CASSSTGNSGNTIYF. CDR3 DNA: TGTGCCAGCAGTTCGACAGGAAACTCTGGAAACACCATATATTTT.

In its sample, this clone was seen once. The chain recombines TRBV28 with TRBJ2-1; weak D call: TRBD2 (7 bases). Germline loops: CDR1 MDHEN, CDR2 SYDVKM. Trimming removed 2 bases at V and 9 bases at J, with 20 bases between. The CDR3 totals 16 residues. The CDR3 sequence is CASSLALRGTMVEQFF. The CDR3 DNA reads TGTGCCAGCAGTTTAGCACTTAGGGGGACTATGGTTGAGCAGTTCTTC.

The chain uses TRBV6-7 and TRBJ2-7, with 9 bases that match TRBD2. TRBV6-7 qualifies as an ORF whose function is uncertain. This CDR3 contains 14 residues. The CDR3 nucleotides read TGTCAAACGTTGGCGGGAGGGCAGATGGGGGAGCAGTACTTC. As protein: CQTLAGGQMGEQYF.

The chain links TRBV28 to TRBJ1-2, with no clear D. This CDR3 is built from 14 residues. Germline V gene lookup returns CDR1 MDHEN and CDR2 SYDVKM. With 3 bases removed from V and 4 bases from J, the gap between germline ends came to 12 bases. The CDR3 spells CASSLVRKFYGYTF. The CDR3 nucleotides are TGTGCCAGCAGTTTGGTCAGGAAATTCTATGGCTACACCTTC.

The chain combines TRBV5-4 with TRBJ2-5, with TRBD2 matching 13 bases. Per the germline V gene, CDR1 is SGHNT and CDR2 is YYREEE (reference sequence). CDR3 length equals 16 residues. The junction had 6 bases not matched to a gene; V was cut back by 4 bases and J by 3 bases. CDR3 nucleotide sequence: TGTGCCAGCAGCGCGGGACTAGCGGGAAATAAAGAGACCCAGTACTTC. This encodes CASSAGLAGNKETQYF.

The rearrangement links TRBV7-7 to TRBJ2-2; D possibly uses TRBD1 or TRBD2 (7 bases each). The CDR3 extends over 17 amino acids. The V gene's germline CDR1 is SSHAT and CDR2 FNYEAQ (reference sequence). V was cut by 2 bases and J by 6 bases, with 19 bases left in between. The CDR3 DNA follows: TGTGCCAGCAGCTTAAACTCTGTGGGAGGGGGCTCCGGGGAGCTGTTTTTT. This encodes CASSLNSVGGGSGELFF.

The rearrangement uses TRBV6-1 and TRBJ2-1, with TRBD2 matching 7 bases. Germline assignment: CDR1 MNHNS and CDR2 SASEGT. This CDR3 spans 18 amino acids. V trimming: 4 bases; J trimming: 5 bases; junction bases outside the gene matches: 17. CDR3 amino acids: CASSARLVAGAKHNEQFF. In nucleotides, the CDR3 is TGTGCCAGCAGTGCTCGACTTGTGGCGGGAGCTAAACACAATGAGCAGTTCTTC.

The rearrangement uses TRBV2 and TRBJ2-5; 11 nucleotides agree with TRBD1. The assigned J gene may be wrong: the sequence end matches TRBJ2-7 better. The CDR3 contains 16 residues. Germline lookup yields CDR1 SNHLY and CDR2 FYNNEI. CDR3 nucleotides: TGTGCCAGCAGACTCCCCGGGACAGGGGGCTCCTACGAGCAGTACTTC. This codes for CASRLPGTGGSYEQYF.

The CDR3 nucleotides are TGTGCCAGCAGTTCCACAATAGCGGGAGATCCGGGGACCCAGTACTTC. It is translated as CASSSTIAGDPGTQYF. The chain employs TRBV28 and TRBJ2-5; 9 bases fit TRBD2. Trimming took 4 bases from V and 7 from J; bases not matched to a gene: 13. Per the germline V gene, CDR1 is MDHEN and CDR2 is SYDVKM. The CDR3 extends over 16 amino acids.

This rearrangement joins TRBV2 to TRBJ2-3, with D uncertain. Trimming took 1 base from V and 0 from J, leaving 8 bases between them. The CDR3 length is 15 residues. CDR1 and CDR2 (germline): SNHLY, FYNNEI. CDR3 DNA: TGTGCCAGCAGTGAAGAACCCTTTAGCACAGATACGCAGTATTTT. It codes for CASSEEPFSTDTQYF. The whole variable domain, filled in from reference TRBV2 and TRBJ2-3, reads EPEVTQTPSHQVTQMGQEVILRCVPISNHLYFYWYRQILGQKVEFLVSFYNNEISEKSEIFDDQFSVERPDGSNFTLKIRSTKLEDSAMYFCASSEEPFSTDTQYFGPGTRLTVL.

The chain couples TRBV2 to TRBJ1-3, with D unclear. CDR1 and CDR2 from the germline V gene are SNHLY and FYNNEI. Trimming left V 5 bases short and J 1 base short, with 15 bases between. The CDR3 is 16 residues long. The CDR3 spells CASSSFPGKSGNTIYF. The DNA for the CDR3 is TGTGCCAGCAGTTCCTTCCCCGGAAAATCTGGAAACACCATATATTTT.

To note about this clone: The sample has other DNA sequences that encode this CDR3 too. The V and J genes are TRBV2 and TRBJ1-1, with D perhaps TRBD1 (5 bases). Trimming shortened V by 4 bases and J by 0 bases, and 9 bases separated the two germline ends. Germline V gives CDR1 SNHLY, CDR2 FYNNEI. This CDR3 is built from 14 residues. The CDR3 loop reads CASSVQGMNTEAFF. CDR3 coding DNA: TGTGCCAGCAGTGTTCAGGGAATGAACACTGAAGCTTTCTTT.

The chain employs TRBV28 and TRBJ1-2; D uncertain. The CDR3 length is 13 residues. V lost 3 bases to trimming and J lost 4 bases, with 9 bases between them. Germline CDR1 is MDHEN and CDR2 is SYDVKM. The CDR3: CASSLSDSYGYTF. In nucleotides, the CDR3 is TGTGCCAGCAGTTTGTCGGATTCCTATGGCTACACCTTC.